This paragraph covers one T cell receptor (beta chain) sequence. The data belong to a study of cytomegalovirus exposure and HLA in healthy donors. The primer mix had 60 Vbeta and 13 Jbeta primers. Assay: immunoSEQ multiplex PCR; the TCRdb copy retains only in-frame clones and omits some. Altogether 250,000 to 350,000 clones are present, roughly 90% being singletons, with the ten largest covering approximately 4.3%. This CDR3 has 16 amino acids. Germline CDR1 is MNHEY and CDR2 is SMNVEV (reference sequence). V lost 3 bases to trimming and J lost 1 base, with 14 bases between them. This receptor was taken from a man aged 40-49 years in good health and CMV-seropositive. Input material: PBMCs. The chain has TRBV27 and TRBJ2-3; D possibly corresponds to TRBD1 (6 bases). CDR3 protein: CASSFWGPRGTDTQYF. The CDR3 DNA reads as TGTGCCAGCAGTTTTTGGGGGCCCAGGGGCACAGATACGCAGTATTTT.